This entry concerns a single T cell receptor beta chain. The entry originates in a study of blood T cell repertoires in COVID-19. For the study at large: From the United States, Italy and Spain came samples of acute and convalescent COVID-19. In each case, the material was cDNA or gDNA derived from T cells, B-cell-depleted T cells, or PBMCs.

Study processing details: Quantification of nucleated cells was approximated via reference gene primer amplification. Generated by immunoSEQ multiplex PCR, the TCRdb table keeps only in-frame clones and is missing some. V, J and clone size derive from that table, while D and trimming were established from the DNA sequence. The table includes under 400,000 clones, 85% to 90% detected once. Germline V gene data show CDR1 as MNHEY and CDR2 as SVGEGT. V was clipped by 5 bases and J by 3 bases; unmatched bases: 4. The CDR3 covers 15 residues. Sequencing was done on a sample of peripheral blood. The sequence came from a man aged 18 to 29 with active or convalescent COVID-19. This chain uses TRBV6-2 or TRBV6-3 with TRBJ2-3, with 11 bases aligning to TRBD2. CDR3 protein: CASSDSGRVTDTQYF. In DNA form, the CDR3 reads TGTGCCAGCAGTGATAGCGGGAGGGTGACAGATACGCAGTATTTT.